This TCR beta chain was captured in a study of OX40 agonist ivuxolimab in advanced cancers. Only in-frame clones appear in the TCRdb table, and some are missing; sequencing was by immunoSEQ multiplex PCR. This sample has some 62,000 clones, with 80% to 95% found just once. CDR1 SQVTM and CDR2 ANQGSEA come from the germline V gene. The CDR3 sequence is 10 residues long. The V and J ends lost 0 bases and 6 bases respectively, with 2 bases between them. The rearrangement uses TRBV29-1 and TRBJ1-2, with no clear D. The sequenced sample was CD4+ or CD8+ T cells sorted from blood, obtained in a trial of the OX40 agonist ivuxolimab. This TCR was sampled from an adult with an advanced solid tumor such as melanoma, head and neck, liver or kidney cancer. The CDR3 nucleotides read TGCAGCGTTGAAGATAATGGCTACACCTTC. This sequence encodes CSVEDNGYTF.